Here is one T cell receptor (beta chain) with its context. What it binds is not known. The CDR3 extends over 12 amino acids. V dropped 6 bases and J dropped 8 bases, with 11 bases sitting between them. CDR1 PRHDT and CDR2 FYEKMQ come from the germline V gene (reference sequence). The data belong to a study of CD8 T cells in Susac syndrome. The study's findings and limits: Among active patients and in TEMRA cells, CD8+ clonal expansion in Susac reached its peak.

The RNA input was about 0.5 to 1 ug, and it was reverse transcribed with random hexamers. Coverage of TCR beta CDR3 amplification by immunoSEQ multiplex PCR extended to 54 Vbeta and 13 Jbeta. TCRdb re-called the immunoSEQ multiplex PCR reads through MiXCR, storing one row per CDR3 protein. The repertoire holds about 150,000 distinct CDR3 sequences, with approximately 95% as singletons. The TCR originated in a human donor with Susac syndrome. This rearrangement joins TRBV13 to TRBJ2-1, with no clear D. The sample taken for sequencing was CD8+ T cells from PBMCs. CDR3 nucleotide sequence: TGTGCCAGCAGTGCCGGACGGTATGAGCAGTTCTTC. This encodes CASSAGRYEQFF.